This T cell receptor beta chain was captured by sequencing in a study of CD8+ T cells in alopecia areata (dated 2018 in TCRdb). A note on the overall study: The treated patients, all with moderate-to-severe alopecia areata, were enrolled in an open-label pilot trial of oral tofacitinib given at 5 to 10 mg twice daily. Patients received tofacitinib for 6 to 18 months and were then followed off drug for 6 months to check for delayed response and recurrence. The SALT score, which quantifies the percentage of affected scalp surface area, was used to measure disease severity in treated patients. High-throughput TCRbeta sequencing was used to examine T cell clonal expansion in alopecia areata in both the C3H/HeJ mouse model and human patients. In humans, TCRbeta sequencing was performed on scalp tissue and on sorted CD4+ and CD8+ peripheral blood T cells from healthy controls and from patients with patchy or totalis/universalis alopecia areata. Patients on tofacitinib were biopsied at baseline and after 4 and 24 weeks of treatment, and several of the patients also had a later scalp biopsy. Scalp clonality was compared across normal scalp (n=4), patchy alopecia areata scalp (n=8), and alopecia totalis/universalis scalp (n=8). RNA came from the PAXgene miRNA kit for fixed scalp, the miRNeasy kit for PBMCs, and the RNeasy kit for mouse skin. immunoSEQ multiplex PCR using 35 Vbeta forward primers and 13 Jbeta reverse primers was used to amplify TCRbeta CDR3 regions. What the authors observed across the whole study: Compared with normal scalp, lesional scalp had higher clonality and more expanded CD8+ clones, particularly in alopecia totalis/universalis, a pattern that suggests antigenic drive. Many expanded lesional clones persisted in scalp and blood during tofacitinib treatment, which may partly explain relapse after stopping treatment. Tofacitinib significantly decreased scalp clonality and the number of expanded CD8+ clones among the top 100 scalp clones. Because the treated cohort was small and included a single nonresponder, larger studies are needed to assess links between baseline CD8+ expansion and response. Scalp TCR repertoire analysis is complicated because resident alphabeta T cells in normal human skin are also sequenced, whereas mouse skin is dominated by gammadelta T cells. TCR sequences shared between patients were less clear than in mice, possibly partly because of HLA diversity in the patient population.

Libraries came from the immunoSEQ multiplex PCR assay. RNA was extracted from all samples and reverse transcribed into cDNA as template for TCR sequencing. SuperScript III was used to make first-strand cDNA, primed with a 2:1 mix of oligo-dT and random hexamers. A synthetic immune receptor repertoire was used to assess amplification bias, and residual bias was removed computationally. In the original analysis: Raw reads were preprocessed for error removal, and CDR3 was defined according to IMGT conventions as running from the conserved cysteine to phenylalanine. Clonality was computed as 1 minus the Shannon entropy, with the entropy normalized by log2 of the number of productive unique TCRs. CD4 or CD8 identity of scalp clones was inferred by cross-referencing scalp TCRbeta sequences with sorted blood CD4 and CD8 repertoires. TCRdb's version of the immuneACCESS table is confined to in-frame rearrangements and falls short of the full clone set. An unresolved V gene accounts for under half of the shortfall where checked; the remainder is of unknown origin. The V and J calls and clone size come from that table; D and trimming were worked out from the DNA. Across this sample there are 180,000 or so clones, with 40% to 55% seen only once. The ten top clones hold roughly a tenth of the sample.

This clone was counted only a few times. Its recognized antigen is unknown. No qualities accompany the bases; no much larger clone lies one base away. Interpreted using the paper, the treatment or condition label stands for: oral pan-JAK inhibitor, 5-10 mg twice daily. Lesional scalp punch biopsies and peripheral blood were obtained from alopecia areata patients. After PBMCs were isolated by density centrifugation and stained for CD3, CD4 and CD8, a FACSAria was used to sort CD4+ and CD8+ T cells. The germline V gene sets CDR1 to SGHVS and CDR2 to FQNEAQ. The germline V end is reduced by 5 bases and the J end by 1 base; junction bases left unmatched: 7. Its CDR3 holds 15 amino acids, cysteine through phenylalanine. Of the read, only the CDR3 DNA is kept; its 45 bases are in frame from base 1.

The TCR was taken from a human donor with alopecia areata. Sequenced material: CD8+ T cells sorted from blood, taken at week 52, from a patient treated with tofacitinib. The chain was built from TRBV7-8 and TRBJ1-2, and 7 junction bases match TRBD1. The CDR3 reads CASSTRTGLNYGYTF. In nucleotides, the sequence is TGTGCCAGCAGCACCAGGACAGGCCTTAACTATGGCTACACCTTC.